These 15 T cell receptor beta chains were all obtained from the same sample, sequenced in a study of early T cells in non-severe SARS-CoV-2 infection. From the 5' RACE reads, TCRdb called clonotypes with MiXCR, one entry per CDR3 protein. The sample includes 32,000 or so distinct CDR3 sequences, under 6% of them seen just once. Sequencing used whole blood. The receptors come from an adult who was a healthcare worker with PCR-confirmed SARS-CoV-2 infection or an uninfected control (not recorded which).

This clonotype has more than one count but fewer than ten. CDR3: CASSLVSSYNEQFF. CDR3 bases: TGTGCCAGCAGTTTAGTTAGTTCCTACAATGAGCAGTTCTTC. The V and J genes are TRBV12-3 or TRBV12-4 and TRBJ2-1; D remains unclear. Trimming shortened V by 1 base and J by 1 base, and 5 bases separated the two germline ends. This CDR3 has 14 residues.

CDR3: CSVFLGGYTF. The CDR3 DNA follows: TGCAGCGTTTTTTTAGGGGGCTACACCTTC. This sequence joins TRBV29-1 and TRBJ1-2; D unclear. The germline gives CDR1 SQVTM, CDR2 ANQGSEA. The CDR3 loop spans 10 amino acids. V was trimmed by 5 bases and J by 8 bases, leaving 9 bases between them.

Only a few counts were recorded for this clonotype. J is TRBJ1-1 and V is TRBV18; D remains ambiguous. V lost 3 bases to trimming and J lost 8 bases, with 7 bases between them. This CDR3 has 11 residues. CDR1 is KGHSH, CDR2 LQKENI, per germline. In nucleotides, the CDR3 is TGTGCCAGCTCACCCTCAATGGAAGCTTTCTTT. Its translation: CASSPSMEAFF.

This chain connects TRBV9 to TRBJ2-2, with 13 positions matching TRBD2. This CDR3 has 17 residues. With V trimmed by 3 bases and J by 5 bases, 7 bases remained unmatched. The germline CDR1 and CDR2 sequences are SGDLS and YYNGEE. The CDR3 DNA is TGTGCCAGCAGCGCGACTAGCGGGGGGCCGCGGACCGGGGAGCTGTTTTTT. This codes for CASSATSGGPRTGELFF.

This clonotype was seen many times. The chain recombines TRBV7-2 with TRBJ1-6, with a tentative D call TRBD1 (5 bases). Deletions cut 5 bases from V and 2 bases from J, with 7 bases between. CDR1 is SGHTA and CDR2 is FQGNSA in the germline V gene. This CDR3 is 14 amino acids long. As DNA, the CDR3 is TGTGCCAGCAGCCTGGGGCCCTATAATTCACCCCTCCACTTT. Translating it yields CASSLGPYNSPLHF.

This clonotype came up many times. The genes are TRBV20-1 and TRBJ1-6; D may be TRBD1 (5 bases). CDR1 and CDR2 (germline): DFQATT, SNEGSKA (reference sequence). The length of the CDR3 is 13 residues. The ends were cut back, 5 bases at V and 7 bases at J, with 12 bases in the middle. The CDR3 DNA reads as TGCAGTGCTTGGGGGGGGACCAATTCACCCCTCCACTTT. Translating it yields CSAWGGTNSPLHF.

The chain combines TRBV12-3 or TRBV12-4 with TRBJ1-1; D not certain. The CDR3 length is 13 residues. The V and J ends lost 3 bases and 8 bases respectively, with 13 bases between them. CDR3 bases: TGTGCCAGCAGTTTCCAGGACGGACGGGAAGCTTTCTTT. Its translation is CASSFQDGREAFF.

The sample holds a few counts of this clonotype. The chain combines TRBV29-1 with TRBJ2-5, with a possible D match to TRBD1 (6 bases). Trimming removed 4 bases at V and 3 bases at J, with 9 bases between. This CDR3 is built from 12 residues. Germline V gene sequence: CDR1 SQVTM, CDR2 ANQGSEA. CDR3 loop: CSVGQVEETQYF. CDR3 in DNA: TGCAGCGTTGGACAGGTTGAAGAGACCCAGTACTTC.

In its sample, this clonotype was seen many times. This rearrangement joins TRBV12-5 to TRBJ2-1, with D tentatively TRBD1 (6 bases). CDR1 and CDR2 (germline): LGHNT, FRNRAP. V was pared by 3 bases and J by 1 base, with 22 bases between. The CDR3 spans 19 residues. CDR3 DNA sequence: TGTGCTAGTGGTTTTGAGGACGGCCAAGGGGACAAATCCTACAATGAGCAGTTCTTC. It yields the protein CASGFEDGQGDKSYNEQFF.

The chain links TRBV5-1 to TRBJ2-1; either TRBD1 or TRBD2 may fit D (6 bases each). CDR1 and CDR2 from the germline V gene are SGHRS and YFSETQ. Trimming removed 0 bases at V and 0 bases at J, with 13 bases between. This CDR3 comprises 17 residues. The CDR3 sequence is CASSLAGTGASYNEQFF. The DNA for the CDR3 is TGCGCCAGCAGCTTGGCCGGAACGGGGGCCTCCTACAATGAGCAGTTCTTC. Based on the CDR3 plus reference TRBV5-1 and TRBJ2-1, the full variable domain is KAGVTQTPRYLIKTRGQQVTLSCSPISGHRSVSWYQQTPGQGLQFLFEYFSETQRNKGNFPGRFSGRQFSNSRSEMNVSTLELGDSALYLCASSLAGTGASYNEQFFGPGTRLTVL.

This clonotype was observed many times. The CDR3 loop is CASSPRVSMSPSGNTIYF. The CDR3 DNA reads as TGTGCCAGCTCACCACGGGTATCAATGTCCCCCTCTGGAAACACCATATATTTT. The chain uses TRBV18 and TRBJ1-3; D gene ambiguous. Deletions cut 1 base from V and 0 bases from J, with 16 bases between. In germline, CDR1 is KGHSH, CDR2 LQKENI. The CDR3 is 18 amino acids.

There are many counts of this clonotype. The rearrangement links TRBV11-2 to TRBJ2-1, with D tentatively TRBD2 (5 bases). V was cut by 1 base and J by 7 bases, with 23 bases left in between. This CDR3 spans 18 amino acids. Per germline, CDR1 SGHAT and CDR2 FQNNGV. The CDR3 region is CASSLVSLVGKEVNEQFF. The CDR3 nucleotides read TGTGCCAGCAGCTTAGTATCCCTTGTGGGGAAGGAGGTTAATGAGCAGTTCTTC.

This clonotype was observed a few times. V gene TRBV7-2 combines with J gene TRBJ1-1; D might be TRBD1 (6 bases). From germline, CDR1 is SGHTA and CDR2 FQGNSA. The V and J ends lost 4 bases and 10 bases respectively, with 16 bases between them. The CDR3 spans 13 residues. CDR3 bases: TGTGCCAGCAGCTCAGGGGCTAGGGGTGCAGCTTTCTTT. Its translation is CASSSGARGAAFF.

CDR3 in DNA: TGTGCCAGCAGTTTGGCTCGGGGATTCAGCACTCAAGAGACCCAGTACTTC. This codes for CASSLARGFSTQETQYF. The chain carries TRBV28 and TRBJ2-5, with a weak D call TRBD2 (5 bases). The germline V gene encodes CDR1 MDHEN and CDR2 SYDVKM. Trimming removed 3 bases from V and 2 bases from J, with 19 bases in between. The CDR3 sequence is 17 residues long.

This clonotype has at least ten counts. The genes are TRBV4-1 and TRBJ1-6; possible D gene TRBD1, 5 bases. The CDR3 runs to 17 residues. Trimming removed 0 bases from V and 7 bases from J, with 16 bases in between. Germline V gene data show CDR1 as MGHRA and CDR2 as YSYEKL. This CDR3 is CASSQDSSDMRNSPLHF. Here the CDR3 DNA reads TGCGCCAGCAGCCAAGATTCGTCGGACATGAGAAATTCACCCCTCCACTTT.